Below, one T cell receptor beta chain is given with its context. Its antigen is unknown. This CDR3 is 17 amino acids long. From germline, CDR1 is LGHNA and CDR2 YSLEER. Trimming removed 0 bases at V and 0 bases at J, with 12 bases between. Data came from immunoSEQ multiplex PCR; TCRdb stores just in-frame clones and leaves some out. This table holds roughly 90,000 clones, about nine tenths found once. The data are from a study of graft-versus-host responses after intestinal transplantation. Study background: Anti-thymocyte globulin served as induction for all recipients, who then took tacrolimus and steroids for roughly 3 years.

Whole-study results and caveats: Graft-donor T cell macrochimerism in patients accompanied high graft-versus-host to host-versus-graft clonal ratios in allografts. Early HvG declines after transplant were associated with peak circulating GvH clone levels.

The rearrangement uses TRBV4-3 and TRBJ2-1; TRBD2 is a possible D gene (6 bases). The source of this sequence is a human donor who was the organ donor for an intestinal transplant. Sequences were derived from unstimulated CD4+ T cells sorted from spleen or lymph node cells, sampled before transplant. The CDR3 nucleotides are TGCGCCAGCAGCCAAGACCGGTGGCGGGGCTCCTACAATGAGCAGTTCTTC. This gives the protein CASSQDRWRGSYNEQFF.